This TCR beta chain was captured by sequencing in a study of blood T cell repertoires in COVID-19. Per the germline V gene, CDR1 is LNHDA and CDR2 is SQIVND (reference sequence). J gave up 2 bases and V 3 bases, and 7 bases lay outside the gene matches. CDR3 size: 16 residues. This clone showed up just once. Repertoires were generated with immunoSEQ multiplex PCR, while TCRdb's copy carries only in-frame clones and drops some. Of a few hundred thousand clones in the sample, roughly 88% are singletons; the top ten hold around 4%. The origin of this receptor is a woman aged 45-65 years with active or convalescent COVID-19. The chain joins TRBV19 to TRBJ1-5; 7 nucleotides line up with TRBD1. Input material: peripheral blood. The CDR3, as DNA: TGTGCCAGTAGTATCAATCAGGGGGTAGGCAATCAGCCCCAGCATTTT. It encodes CASSINQGVGNQPQHF.